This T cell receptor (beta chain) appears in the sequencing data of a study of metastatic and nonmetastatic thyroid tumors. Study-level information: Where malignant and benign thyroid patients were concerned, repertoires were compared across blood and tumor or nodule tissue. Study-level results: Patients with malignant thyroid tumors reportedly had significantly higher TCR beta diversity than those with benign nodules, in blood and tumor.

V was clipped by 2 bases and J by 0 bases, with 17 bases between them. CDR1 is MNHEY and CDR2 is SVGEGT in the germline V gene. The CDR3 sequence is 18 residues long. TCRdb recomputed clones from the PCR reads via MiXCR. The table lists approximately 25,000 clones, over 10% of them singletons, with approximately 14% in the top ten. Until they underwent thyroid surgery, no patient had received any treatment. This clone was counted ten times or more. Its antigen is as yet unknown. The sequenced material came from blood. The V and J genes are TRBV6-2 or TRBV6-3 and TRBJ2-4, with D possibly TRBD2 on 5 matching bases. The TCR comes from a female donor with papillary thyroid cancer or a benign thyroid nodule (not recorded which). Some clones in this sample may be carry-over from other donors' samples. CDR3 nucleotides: TGTGCCAGCAGTTACGCGCCTAGCAACTGGTTAGCCAAAAACATTCAGTACTTC. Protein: CASSYAPSNWLAKNIQYF.